A selection of T cell receptor beta chains follows, all from one sample in a study of regulatory T cells in long-lasting Graves disease. TCRdb re-analysed the multiplex PCR reads in MiXCR, keeping a single row per CDR3 protein. The table shows 200,000 to 300,000 distinct CDR3 sequences, with 20% occurring only once. The sample in question was peripheral blood mononuclear cells (PBMCs), obtained at new diagnosis, from a patient treated with antithyroid drugs. Receptors were obtained from a female donor with Graves disease. CDR3s include the opening cysteine and the closing phenylalanine or tryptophan. A D gene is named only where the DNA matches it firmly. Rows give clone size only sometimes, using once, few, many, or a class for an expanded clone.

D gene | J gene | clone size | CDR3 length | V gene | CDR3 protein | CDR3 DNA
- | TRBJ1-1 | - | 22 | TRBV3-1 | CASSQKTLRAEHLRVKNTEAFF | TGTGCCAGCAGCCAAAAAACCCTCCGAGCCGAACACCTCAGGGTAAAGAACACTGAAGCTTTCTTT
- | TRBJ1-4 | many | 13 | TRBV10-1 | CASSERNNEKLFF | TGCGCCAGCAGTGAAAGGAACAATGAAAAACTGTTTTTT
- | TRBJ2-6 | - | 17 | TRBV5-1 | CASTLALSGSGANVLTF | TGCGCCAGCACCCTTGCGCTGTCAGGCTCTGGGGCCAACGTCCTGACTTTC
- | TRBJ2-7 | many | 14 | TRBV2 | CASGPSSGGYEQYF | TGTGCCAGCGGCCCTTCAAGCGGAGGCTACGAGCAGTACTTC
TRBD2 | TRBJ2-2 | many | 16 | TRBV7-8 | CASSSLTSVNTGELFF | TGTGCCAGCAGCTCCCTGACTAGCGTGAACACCGGGGAGCTGTTTTTT
- | TRBJ2-7 | - | 14 | TRBV15 | CATSRDQEAYEQYF | TGTGCCACCAGCAGAGATCAGGAGGCCTACGAGCAGTACTTC
- | TRBJ1-5 | many | 16 | TRBV7-6 | CASSPGQRYSNQPQHF | TGTGCCAGCAGCCCAGGACAGAGATATAGCAATCAGCCCCAGCATTTT
TRBD2 | TRBJ2-3 | many | 13 | TRBV29-1 | CSVKRGGADTQYF | TGCAGCGTCAAACGGGGGGGGGCAGATACGCAGTATTTT
TRBD1 | TRBJ1-1 | many | 15 | TRBV6-1 | CASSEQGARHTEAFF | TGTGCCAGCAGTGAGCAGGGGGCTCGTCACACTGAAGCTTTCTTT
- | TRBJ1-3 | many | 15 | TRBV12-3/TRBV12-4 | CASSPLPSSGNTIYF | TGTGCCAGCAGTCCCCTACCTAGCTCTGGAAACACCATATATTTT
TRBD1 | TRBJ1-5 | many | 15 | TRBV2 | CASSGQGLGNQPQHF | TGTGCCAGCAGTGGACAGGGGTTAGGCAATCAGCCCCAGCATTTT
- | TRBJ1-4 | many | 15 | TRBV9 | CASSVRRDPNEKLFF | TGTGCCAGCAGCGTCAGACGGGACCCTAATGAAAAACTGTTTTTT
- | TRBJ2-2 | many | 16 | TRBV18 | CASSPRTAPGTGELFF | TGTGCCAGCTCACCTAGGACGGCACCTGGCACCGGGGAGCTGTTTTTT
TRBD1 | TRBJ2-7 | - | 14 | TRBV5-4 | CASREGQGPYEQYF | TGTGCCAGCAGGGAGGGACAGGGCCCCTACGAGCAGTACTTC
- | TRBJ1-3 | few | 15 | TRBV7-9 | CASSLGLVTGNTIYF | TGTGCCAGCAGCTTAGGGTTGGTGACTGGAAACACCATATATTTT
- | TRBJ1-4 | - | 15 | TRBV4-1 | CASSQAGVTNENLFF | TGCGCCAGCAGCCAAGCGGGGGTGACTAATGAAAATCTGTTTTTT
TRBD1 | TRBJ2-1 | many | 14 | TRBV15 | CATGTGGSYNEQFF | TGTGCCACTGGAACAGGGGGCTCCTACAATGAGCAGTTCTTC
TRBD2 | TRBJ2-1 | - | 18 | TRBV20-1 | CSARSTSGGGTSVDEQFF | TGCAGTGCTAGATCGACTAGCGGGGGGGGCACCTCGGTGGATGAGCAGTTCTTC
TRBD1 | TRBJ2-7 | - | 18 | TRBV6-2/TRBV6-3 | CASSFARDRETGLYEQYF | TGTGCCAGCAGCTTCGCCCGGGACAGGGAGACGGGGCTCTACGAGCAGTACTTC
- | TRBJ2-1 | - | 13 | TRBV20-1 | CSAKGPLYNEQFF | TGCAGTGCTAAGGGACCGCTCTACAATGAGCAGTTCTTC
TRBD1 | TRBJ2-1 | - | 13 | TRBV12-3/TRBV12-4 | CASSSTGDNEQFF | TGTGCCAGCAGCTCTACAGGGGACAATGAGCAGTTCTTC
- | TRBJ2-1 | many | 15 | TRBV5-6 | CASSWRRGVINEQFF | TGTGCCAGCTCCTGGCGCAGGGGGGTTATCAATGAGCAGTTCTTC
TRBD2 | TRBJ2-1 | - | 18 | TRBV9 | CASSVGGAGGLFYNEQFF | TGTGCCAGCAGCGTAGGAGGGGCGGGAGGCCTATTTTACAATGAGCAGTTCTTC
TRBD1 | TRBJ2-3 | - | 14 | TRBV2 | CASTPGRTGGTQYF | TGTGCCAGCACCCCTGGTAGGACAGGCGGTACGCAGTATTTT
- | TRBJ2-7 | many | 13 | TRBV20-1 | CSASSRTGWEQYF | TGCAGTGCTAGTTCTCGGACGGGATGGGAGCAGTACTTC
- | TRBJ2-2 | - | 15 | TRBV9 | CASSYSGRNTGELFF | TGTGCCAGCAGCTATTCCGGGAGGAACACCGGGGAGCTGTTTTTT
- | TRBJ2-5 | few | 14 | TRBV12-3/TRBV12-4 | CASCRENSLETQYF | TGTGCCAGCTGCCGGGAGAATAGTCTAGAGACCCAGTACTTC
TRBD1 | TRBJ1-4 | many | 17 | TRBV7-8 | CASSPRGQGATNEKLFF | TGTGCCAGCAGCCCAAGGGGGCAGGGGGCAACTAATGAAAAACTGTTTTTT
TRBD1 | TRBJ1-2 | few | 15 | TRBV19 | CASSIRGQGNYGYTF | TGTGCCAGTAGTATTCGGGGACAGGGCAACTATGGCTACACCTTC
- | TRBJ2-7 | many | 14 | TRBV14 | CASRRGTLNHEQYF | TGTGCCAGCCGGAGGGGGACCCTGAACCACGAGCAGTACTTC
- | TRBJ1-1 | - | 14 | TRBV20-1 | CSVHRAYANTEAFF | TGCAGTGTTCACCGGGCCTACGCGAACACTGAAGCTTTCTTT
- | TRBJ1-1 | - | 14 | TRBV7-9 | CASSLRVRDTEAFF | TGTGCCAGCAGCTTAAGGGTTCGCGACACTGAAGCTTTCTTT
TRBD2 | TRBJ2-2 | - | 15 | TRBV24-1 | CATETSGTNTRELFF | TGTGCCACGGAGACTAGCGGGACGAACACCAGGGAGCTGTTTTTT
- | TRBJ1-1 | many | 13 | TRBV7-3 | CASSSRSNTEAFF | TGTGCCAGCAGCAGCAGATCGAACACTGAAGCTTTCTTT
TRBD1 | TRBJ1-1 | once | 15 | TRBV18 | CASSGGQGGITEAFF | TGTGCCAGCTCAGGGGGACAGGGTGGAATTACTGAAGCTTTCTTT
- | TRBJ1-4 | many | 14 | TRBV4-1 | CASSQIGVNEKLFF | TGCGCCAGCAGCCAAATCGGGGTTAATGAAAAACTGTTTTTT
- | TRBJ1-5 | - | 13 | TRBV20-1 | CSARQTANQPQHF | TGCAGTGCCCGTCAGACAGCCAATCAGCCCCAGCATTTT
- | TRBJ2-6 | - | 15 | TRBV2 | CASSPRTSGANVLTF | TGTGCCAGCAGCCCCCGAACCTCTGGGGCCAACGTCCTGACTTTC
- | TRBJ2-7 | few | 15 | TRBV12-5 | CASGLVMGTNYEQYF | TGTGCTAGTGGTTTGGTTATGGGCACAAACTACGAGCAGTACTTC